The T cell receptor (beta chain) described here comes from a study of blood T cell repertoires in COVID-19. Overall study context: The samples span acute and convalescent COVID-19 from the United States, Italy and Spain.

Authors' methods: The authors estimated nucleated cell counts from reference gene primer amplification. The method was immunoSEQ multiplex PCR; TCRdb's version includes in-frame clones alone and lacks a portion of them. That table gives V, J and clone size, and the DNA gave D and trimming. The profile covers about 190,000 clones, with around 76% appearing a single time and roughly a sixth taken by the ten largest. Enrolled through a virtual design, the participants were between about 18 and 100 years of age and came from 24 US areas. CDR3 length equals 13 residues. Germline V lookup: CDR1 LNHDA, CDR2 SQIVND (reference sequence). Trimming pared 2 bases from V and 16 bases from J, leaving 18 bases between.

Sequencing was carried out using PBMCs or T cells enriched from blood (not recorded which). This TCR was sampled from a woman aged 45-65 years with acute COVID-19. The rearrangement uses TRBV19 and TRBJ1-5; maybe TRBD1 (6 bases). CDR3 nucleotides: TGTGCCAGTAGTATAATAGGCTCCAGGGGACACCATTTT. It yields the protein CASSIIGSRGHHF.